The 2 T cell receptor beta chains below come from one sample, sequenced in a study of T cell repertoires in cytomegalovirus infection (dated by TCRdb to about 2019). No cognate antigen is known for these TCRs. This specimen's treatment or condition label, interpreted: in vitro stimulation with specific CMV peptide epitopes to enrich CMV-specific T cells. These reads were obtained on an Illumina HiSeq 1500. The public sequencing data were trimmed at Q25 with fastp and processed into clonotypes with MiXCR by TCRdb, which kept only in-frame beta chains. All rows with the same CDR3 protein become a single entry with the most common DNA and genes. The sample table records 750,000 to 900,000 distinct CDR3 sequences; about 28% of these occur just once. The ten largest clones represent approximately 14% of the sample. The source was cultured CD8+ T cells from PBMCs, collected from culture after CMV antigen stimulation. The receptors stem from a human donor in good health (CMV status not recorded). Some clones in this sample may be carry-over from other donors' samples.

The V gene is TRBV2, the J gene TRBJ2-5; D remains ambiguous. From germline, CDR1 is SNHLY and CDR2 FYNNEI. Trimming took off 6 bases at V and 5 bases at J, with 10 bases between the two ends. The CDR3 loop spans 12 amino acids. CDR3 in amino acids: CASRAPRETQYF. The CDR3 DNA sequence: TGTGCCAGCAGAGCTCCTCGGGAGACCCAGTACTTC.

At least ten counts were recorded for this clonotype. The chain recombines TRBV7-8 with TRBJ2-1; possibly TRBD1 or TRBD2 for D (6 bases each). The V and J ends lost 4 bases and 7 bases respectively, with 35 bases between them. The CDR3 sequence is 21 residues long. Germline V gene sequence: CDR1 SGHVS, CDR2 FQNEAQ. DNA of the CDR3: TGTGCCAGCAGCTCTCAGGGGACTGCGATGGAAATCCCCACTCTTGGGAATGAGCAGTTCTTC. As protein: CASSSQGTAMEIPTLGNEQFF.